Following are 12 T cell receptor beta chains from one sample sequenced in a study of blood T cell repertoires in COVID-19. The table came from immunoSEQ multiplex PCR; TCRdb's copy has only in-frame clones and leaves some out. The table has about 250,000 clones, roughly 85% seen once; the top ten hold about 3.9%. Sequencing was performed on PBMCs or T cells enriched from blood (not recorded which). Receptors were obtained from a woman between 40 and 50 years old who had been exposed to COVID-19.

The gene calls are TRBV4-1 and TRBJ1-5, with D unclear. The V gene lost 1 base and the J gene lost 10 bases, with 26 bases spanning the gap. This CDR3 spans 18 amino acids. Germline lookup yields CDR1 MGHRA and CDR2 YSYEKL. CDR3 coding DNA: TGCGCCAGCAGCCAAGGTCGTATCGGCGGCAACGAGAATCTCCCCCAGCATTTT. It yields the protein CASSQGRIGGNENLPQHF.

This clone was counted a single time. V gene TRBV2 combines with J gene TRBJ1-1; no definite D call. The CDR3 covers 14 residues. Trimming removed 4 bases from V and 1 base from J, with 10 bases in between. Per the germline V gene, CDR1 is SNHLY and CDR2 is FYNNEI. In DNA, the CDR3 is TGTGCCAGCAGTGGAAGACGAGGGAACACTGAAGCTTTCTTT. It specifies CASSGRRGNTEAFF.

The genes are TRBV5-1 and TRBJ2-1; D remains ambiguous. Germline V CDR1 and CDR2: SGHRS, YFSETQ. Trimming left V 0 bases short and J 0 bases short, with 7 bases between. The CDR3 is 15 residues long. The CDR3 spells CASSLGAASYNEQFF. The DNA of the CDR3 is TGCGCCAGCAGCTTGGGGGCCGCCTCCTACAATGAGCAGTTCTTC. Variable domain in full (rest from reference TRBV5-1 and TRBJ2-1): KAGVTQTPRYLIKTRGQQVTLSCSPISGHRSVSWYQQTPGQGLQFLFEYFSETQRNKGNFPGRFSGRQFSNSRSEMNVSTLELGDSALYLCASSLGAASYNEQFFGPGTRLTVL.

In DNA, the CDR3 is TGTGCCAGCAGCAATCAGGGGGAAGCTTTCTTT. It codes for CASSNQGEAFF. This chain uses TRBV7-2 with TRBJ1-1, with D tentatively TRBD1 (6 bases). V was pared by 5 bases and J by 8 bases, with 9 bases between. The CDR3 extends over 11 amino acids. Germline V gene data show CDR1 as SGHTA and CDR2 as FQGNSA.

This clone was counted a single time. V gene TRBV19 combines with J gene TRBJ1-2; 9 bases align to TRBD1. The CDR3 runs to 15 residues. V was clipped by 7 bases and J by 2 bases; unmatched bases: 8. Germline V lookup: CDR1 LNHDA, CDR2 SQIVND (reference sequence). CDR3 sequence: CASNPTGQGNYGYTF. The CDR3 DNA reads TGTGCCAGTAATCCGACGGGACAGGGAAACTATGGCTACACCTTC.

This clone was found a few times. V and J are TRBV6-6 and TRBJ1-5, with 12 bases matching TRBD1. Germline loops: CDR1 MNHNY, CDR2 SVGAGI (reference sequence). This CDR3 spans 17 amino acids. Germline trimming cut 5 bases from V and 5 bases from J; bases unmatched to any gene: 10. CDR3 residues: CASSQPPGQGADQPQHF. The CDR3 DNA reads TGTGCCAGCAGTCAACCCCCGGGACAGGGGGCTGATCAGCCCCAGCATTTT.

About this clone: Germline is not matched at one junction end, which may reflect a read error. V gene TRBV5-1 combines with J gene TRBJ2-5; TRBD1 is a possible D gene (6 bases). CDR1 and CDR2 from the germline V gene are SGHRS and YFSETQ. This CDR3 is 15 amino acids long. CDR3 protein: CASSLGWTDQEAQYF. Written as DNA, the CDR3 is TGCGCCAGCAGCTTGGGCTGGACAGACCAAGAGGCCCAGTACTTC.

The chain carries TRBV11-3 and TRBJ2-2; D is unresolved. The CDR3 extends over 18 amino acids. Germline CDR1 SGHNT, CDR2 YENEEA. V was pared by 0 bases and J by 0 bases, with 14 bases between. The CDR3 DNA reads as TGTGCCAGCAGCTTAGACACTTTAGGCAGGCCGAACACCGGGGAGCTGTTTTTT. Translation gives CASSLDTLGRPNTGELFF. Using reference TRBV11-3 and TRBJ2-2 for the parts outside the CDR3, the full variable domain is EAGVVQSPRYKIIEKKQPVAFWCNPISGHNTLYWYLQNLGQGPELLIRYENEEAVDDSQLPKDRFSAERLKGVDSTLKIQPAELGDSAVYLCASSLDTLGRPNTGELFFGEGSRLTVL.

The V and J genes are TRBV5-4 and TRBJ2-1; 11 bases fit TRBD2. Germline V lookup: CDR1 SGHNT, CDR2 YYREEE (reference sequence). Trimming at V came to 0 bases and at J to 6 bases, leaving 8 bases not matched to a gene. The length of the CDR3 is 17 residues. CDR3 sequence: CASSLGLAGGVSNEQFF. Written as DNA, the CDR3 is TGTGCCAGCAGCTTGGGGCTAGCGGGGGGAGTAAGCAATGAGCAGTTCTTC. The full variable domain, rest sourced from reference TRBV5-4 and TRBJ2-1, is ETGVTQSPTHLIKTRGQQVTLRCSSQSGHNTVSWYQQALGQGPQFIFQYYREEENGRGNFPPRFSGLQFPNYSSELNVNALELDDSALYLCASSLGLAGGVSNEQFFGPGTRLTVL.

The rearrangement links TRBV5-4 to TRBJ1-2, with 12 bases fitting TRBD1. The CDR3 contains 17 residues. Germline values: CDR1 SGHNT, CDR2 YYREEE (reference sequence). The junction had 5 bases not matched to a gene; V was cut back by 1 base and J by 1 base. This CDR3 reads CASSLPGQGAINYGYTF. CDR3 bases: TGTGCCAGCAGCTTGCCGGGACAGGGGGCGATTAACTATGGCTACACCTTC.

CDR3 protein: CASSIGLDTQYF. The DNA for the CDR3 is TGTGCCAGTAGTATAGGTCTAGATACGCAGTATTTT. The chain has TRBV19 and TRBJ2-3; D call uncertain. This CDR3 contains 12 residues. Per the germline V gene, CDR1 is LNHDA and CDR2 is SQIVND (reference sequence). V lost 1 base, J lost 5 bases, and 4 bases lay in between.

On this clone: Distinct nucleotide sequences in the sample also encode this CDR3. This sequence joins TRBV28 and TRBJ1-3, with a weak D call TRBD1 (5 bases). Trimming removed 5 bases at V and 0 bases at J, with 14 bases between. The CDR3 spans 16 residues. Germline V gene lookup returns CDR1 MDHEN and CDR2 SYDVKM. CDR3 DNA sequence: TGTGCCAGCAGTCCCCCCGGACAAAACTCTGGAAACACCATATATTTT. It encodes CASSPPGQNSGNTIYF. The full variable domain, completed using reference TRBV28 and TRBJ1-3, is DVKVTQSSRYLVKRTGEKVFLECVQDMDHENMFWYRQDPGLGLRLIYFSYDVKMKEKGDIPEGYSVSREKKERFSLILESASTNQTSMYLCASSPPGQNSGNTIYFGEGSWLTVV.